This TCR beta chain emerged from a study of Ad26.COV2.S vaccination and SARS-CoV-2 variants. Measured with immunoSEQ multiplex PCR; TCRdb has only the in-frame clones, and not every one. The repertoire holds around 94,000 clones, with around 80% as singletons. Study results and caveats: Measurements of TCR breadth and depth may have given underestimates of the total T cell responses. Higher spike-specific TCR breadth was found in vaccine recipients than in placebo recipients. The study found similar non-spike TCR breadth in vaccine and placebo recipients.

Trimming stripped 3 bases from V and 1 base from J, with 13 bases between. The CDR3 is 15 amino acids. Germline-derived CDR1 and CDR2 are SGHRS and YFSETQ. As to this clone: The antigen is undetermined.

The V call is TRBV5-1, the J call TRBJ2-5; no reliable D call. This receptor was identified in a human donor who had recovered from COVID-19. Material: peripheral blood, obtained after recovery from COVID-19. CDR3 nucleotide sequence: TGCGCCAGCAGCTCCCCGGACGGAATCCAAGAGACCCAGTACTTC. Amino acids: CASSSPDGIQETQYF.